This TCR beta chain was captured by sequencing in a study of early T cells in non-severe SARS-CoV-2 infection. This clonotype was counted a few times. TCRdb ran MiXCR on the 5' RACE reads and lists one entry per CDR3 protein. This sample yields over 55,000 distinct CDR3 sequences, of which over 9.5% are seen a single time; 2.9% belongs to the top ten. CDR3 size: 16 residues. Germline trimming cut 1 base from V and 2 bases from J; bases unmatched to any gene: 3. V usage is TRBV12-3 or TRBV12-4 and J usage is TRBJ1-1, with 11 bases matching TRBD1. Material: whole blood. The clonotype originates from an adult who was a healthcare worker with PCR-confirmed SARS-CoV-2 infection or an uninfected control (not recorded which). DNA for the CDR3: TGTGCCAGCAGTTTAGGGCGGACAGGGGGCAACACTGAAGCTTTCTTT. It yields the protein CASSLGRTGGNTEAFF.